This T cell receptor (beta chain) was captured by sequencing in a study of blood T cell repertoires in COVID-19. This CDR3 is 14 amino acids long. CDR1 is SGHRS, CDR2 YFSETQ, per germline. V was clipped by 7 bases and J by 0 bases, with 14 bases between them. The protocol was immunoSEQ multiplex PCR, while the TCRdb copy is restricted to in-frame clones and leaves out a portion. The data contain 200,000 to 250,000 clones, 87% of them singletons. This TCR was recovered from a man under 40 who had recovered from COVID-19. The source material was PBMCs or T cells enriched from blood (not recorded which). The rearrangement links TRBV5-1 to TRBJ2-7, with D maybe TRBD1 (6 bases). The CDR3 here is CASSKGDNSYEQYF. CDR3 nucleotide sequence: TGCGCCAGCTCCAAGGGGGACAACTCCTACGAGCAGTACTTC. Drawing the rest from reference TRBV5-1 and TRBJ2-7, the complete variable domain is KAGVTQTPRYLIKTRGQQVTLSCSPISGHRSVSWYQQTPGQGLQFLFEYFSETQRNKGNFPGRFSGRQFSNSRSEMNVSTLELGDSALYLCASSKGDNSYEQYFGPGTRLTVT.